The clone carrying this T cell receptor (beta chain) was found once. What it binds is not known. At one boundary the junction diverges from the germline segment, which might be a read error. Germline assignment: CDR1 MNHEY and CDR2 SMNVEV (reference sequence). This CDR3 has 16 residues. This sample was included in a study of OX40 agonist ivuxolimab in advanced cancers. At the level of the study: Prior checkpoint blockade (anti-PD-1, anti-PD-L1 or anti-CTLA-4) was permitted; about 40% had it.

Whole-study results and caveats: On average, CD8+ T cells showed a greater number of expanded clones than CD4+.

Any history of autoimmune disease or systemic immunosuppression disqualified patients. Libraries were prepared by immunoSEQ multiplex PCR; TCRdb keeps only in-frame clonotypes and omits some of them. The sample shows roughly 63,000 clones, roughly nine tenths of them seen only once. The receptor was isolated from an adult with an advanced solid tumor such as melanoma, head and neck, liver or kidney cancer. The rearrangement joins TRBV27 to TRBJ2-7; a possible D gene is TRBD2 (6 bases). This material consisted of CD4+ or CD8+ T cells sorted from blood, taken in a trial of the OX40 agonist ivuxolimab. CDR3 nucleotide sequence: TGTGCCAGCAGATTATACCTAGCGCCAGAGTCCTACGAGCAGTACTTC. It specifies CASRLYLAPESYEQYF.